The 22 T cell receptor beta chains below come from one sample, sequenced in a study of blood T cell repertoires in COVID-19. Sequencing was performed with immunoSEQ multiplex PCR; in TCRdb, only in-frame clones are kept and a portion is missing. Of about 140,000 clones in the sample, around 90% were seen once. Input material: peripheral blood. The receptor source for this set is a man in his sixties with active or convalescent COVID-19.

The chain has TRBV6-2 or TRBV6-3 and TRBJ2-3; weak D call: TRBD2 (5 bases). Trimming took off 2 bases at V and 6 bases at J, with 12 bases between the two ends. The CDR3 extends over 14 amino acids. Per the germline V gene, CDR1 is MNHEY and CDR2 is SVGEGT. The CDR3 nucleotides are TGTGCCAGCAGTTACACTAGGCTCCGGGATACGCAGTATTTT. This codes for CASSYTRLRDTQYF.

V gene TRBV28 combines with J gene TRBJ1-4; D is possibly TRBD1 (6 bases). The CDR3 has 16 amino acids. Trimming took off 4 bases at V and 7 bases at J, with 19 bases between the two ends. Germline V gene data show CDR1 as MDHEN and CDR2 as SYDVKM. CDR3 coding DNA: TGTGCCAGCAGTTCCCCCGCGACAGGTCTATCTGAAAAACTGTTTTTT. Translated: CASSSPATGLSEKLFF.

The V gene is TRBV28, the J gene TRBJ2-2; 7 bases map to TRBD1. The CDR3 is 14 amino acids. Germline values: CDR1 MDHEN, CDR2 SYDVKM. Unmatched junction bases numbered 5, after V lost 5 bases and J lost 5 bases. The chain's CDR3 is CASSLSGGTGELFF. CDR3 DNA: TGTGCCAGCAGTCTCTCAGGGGGTACCGGGGAGCTGTTTTTT. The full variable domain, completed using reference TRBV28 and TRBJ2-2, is DVKVTQSSRYLVKRTGEKVFLECVQDMDHENMFWYRQDPGLGLRLIYFSYDVKMKEKGDIPEGYSVSREKKERFSLILESASTNQTSMYLCASSLSGGTGELFFGEGSRLTVL.

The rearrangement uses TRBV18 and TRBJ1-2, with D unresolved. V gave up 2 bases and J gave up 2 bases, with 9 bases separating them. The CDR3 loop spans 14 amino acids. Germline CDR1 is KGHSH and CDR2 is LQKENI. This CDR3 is CASSPGESNYGYTF. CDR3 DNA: TGTGCCAGCTCACCAGGGGAGTCGAACTATGGCTACACCTTC.

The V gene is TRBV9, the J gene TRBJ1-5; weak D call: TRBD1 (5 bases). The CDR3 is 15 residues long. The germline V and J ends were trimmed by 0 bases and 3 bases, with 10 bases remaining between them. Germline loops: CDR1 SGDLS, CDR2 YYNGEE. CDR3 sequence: CASSVGGGDNQPQHF. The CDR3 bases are TGTGCCAGCAGCGTAGGGGGGGGAGACAATCAGCCCCAGCATTTT.

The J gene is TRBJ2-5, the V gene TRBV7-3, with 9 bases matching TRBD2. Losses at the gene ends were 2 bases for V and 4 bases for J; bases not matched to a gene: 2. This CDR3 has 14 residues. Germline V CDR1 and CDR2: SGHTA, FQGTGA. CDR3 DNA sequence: TGTGCCAGCAGCTTAGCGGGAGGGCTAGAGACCCAGTACTTC. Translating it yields CASSLAGGLETQYF.

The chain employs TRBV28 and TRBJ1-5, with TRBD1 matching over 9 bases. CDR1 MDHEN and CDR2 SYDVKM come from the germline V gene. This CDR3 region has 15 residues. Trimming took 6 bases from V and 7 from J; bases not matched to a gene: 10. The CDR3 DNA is TGTGCCAGCAGAGCACAGGGGGCCATTCGGCAGCCCCAGCATTTT. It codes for CASRAQGAIRQPQHF.

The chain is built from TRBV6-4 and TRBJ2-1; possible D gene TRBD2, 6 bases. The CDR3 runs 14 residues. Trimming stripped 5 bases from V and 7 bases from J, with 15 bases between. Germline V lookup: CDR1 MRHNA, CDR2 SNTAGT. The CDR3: CASSQTGTANEQFF. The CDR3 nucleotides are TGTGCCAGCAGTCAAACCGGGACTGCAAATGAGCAGTTCTTC.

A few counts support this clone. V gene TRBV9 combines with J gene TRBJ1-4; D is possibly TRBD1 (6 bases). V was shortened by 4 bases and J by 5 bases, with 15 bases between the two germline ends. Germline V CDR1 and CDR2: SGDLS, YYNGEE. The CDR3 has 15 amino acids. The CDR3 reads CASSPQGWANEKLFF. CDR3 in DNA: TGTGCCAGCAGCCCACAGGGTTGGGCAAATGAAAAACTGTTTTTT.

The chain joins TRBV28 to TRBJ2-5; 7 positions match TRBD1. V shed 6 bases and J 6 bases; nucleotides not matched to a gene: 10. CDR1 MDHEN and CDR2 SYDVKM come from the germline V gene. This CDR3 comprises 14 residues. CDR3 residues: CASSLRGRVQTQYF. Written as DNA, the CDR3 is TGTGCCAGCAGCCTGAGGGGGCGCGTACAGACCCAGTACTTC.

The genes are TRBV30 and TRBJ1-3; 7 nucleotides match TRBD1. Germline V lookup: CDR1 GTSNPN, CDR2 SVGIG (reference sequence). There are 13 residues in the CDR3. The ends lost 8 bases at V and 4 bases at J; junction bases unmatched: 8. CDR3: CAGDRGGGNTIYF. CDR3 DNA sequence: TGTGCCGGGGATCGAGGGGGCGGAAACACCATATATTTT.

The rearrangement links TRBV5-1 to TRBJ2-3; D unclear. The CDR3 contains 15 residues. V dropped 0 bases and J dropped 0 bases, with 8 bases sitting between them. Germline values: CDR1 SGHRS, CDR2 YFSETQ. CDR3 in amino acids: CASSLAGKSTDTQYF. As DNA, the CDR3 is TGCGCCAGCAGCTTGGCAGGAAAAAGCACAGATACGCAGTATTTT.

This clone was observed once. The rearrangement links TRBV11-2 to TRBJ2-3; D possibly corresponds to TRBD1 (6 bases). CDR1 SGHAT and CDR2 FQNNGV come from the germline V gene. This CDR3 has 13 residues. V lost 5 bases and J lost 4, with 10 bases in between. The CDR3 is CASSLYRADTQYF. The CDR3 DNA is TGTGCCAGCAGCCTTTACAGGGCAGATACGCAGTATTTT.

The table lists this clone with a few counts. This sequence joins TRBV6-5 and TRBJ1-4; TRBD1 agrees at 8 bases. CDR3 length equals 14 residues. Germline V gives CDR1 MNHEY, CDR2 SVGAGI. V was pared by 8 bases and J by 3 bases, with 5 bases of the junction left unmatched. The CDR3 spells CASYAGGSNEKLFF. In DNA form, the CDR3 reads TGTGCCAGCTACGCAGGGGGCTCTAATGAAAAACTGTTTTTT.

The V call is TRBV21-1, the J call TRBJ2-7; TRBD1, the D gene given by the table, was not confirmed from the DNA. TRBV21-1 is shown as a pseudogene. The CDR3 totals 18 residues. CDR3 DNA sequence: TGTGCCAGCAGCTCCCAAATCCCCCTCGGGACAGGGCCCTACGAGCAGTACTTC. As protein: CASSSQIPLGTGPYEQYF.

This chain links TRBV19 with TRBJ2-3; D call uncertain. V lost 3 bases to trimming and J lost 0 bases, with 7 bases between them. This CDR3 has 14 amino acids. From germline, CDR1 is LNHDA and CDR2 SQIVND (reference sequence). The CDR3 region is CASSIERSTDTQYF. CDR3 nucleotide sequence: TGTGCCAGTAGTATCGAGAGAAGCACAGATACGCAGTATTTT.

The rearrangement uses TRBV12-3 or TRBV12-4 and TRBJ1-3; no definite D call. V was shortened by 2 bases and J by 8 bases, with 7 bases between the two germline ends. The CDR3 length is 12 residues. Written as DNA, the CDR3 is TGTGCCAGCAGTTTAAGCCCGGACACCATATATTTT. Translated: CASSLSPDTIYF.

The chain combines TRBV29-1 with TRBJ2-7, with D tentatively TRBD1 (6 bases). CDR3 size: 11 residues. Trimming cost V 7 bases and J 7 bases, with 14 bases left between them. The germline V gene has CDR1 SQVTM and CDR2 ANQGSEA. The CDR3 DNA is TGCAGCGGGAAGGGGGTTTTGGAGCAGTACTTC. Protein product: CSGKGVLEQYF.

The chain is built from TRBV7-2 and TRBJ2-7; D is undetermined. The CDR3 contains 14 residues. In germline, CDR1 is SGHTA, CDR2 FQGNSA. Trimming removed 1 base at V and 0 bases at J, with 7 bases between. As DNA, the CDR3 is TGTGCCAGCAGCTTAGTACTTTTCTCCTACGAGCAGTACTTC. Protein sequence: CASSLVLFSYEQYF.

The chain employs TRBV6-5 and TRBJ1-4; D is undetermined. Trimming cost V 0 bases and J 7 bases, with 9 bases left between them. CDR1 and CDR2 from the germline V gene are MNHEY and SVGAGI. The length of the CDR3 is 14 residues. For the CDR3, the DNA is TGTGCCAGCAGTTACTCCCTGCGGGGTGAAAAACTGTTTTTT. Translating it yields CASSYSLRGEKLFF.

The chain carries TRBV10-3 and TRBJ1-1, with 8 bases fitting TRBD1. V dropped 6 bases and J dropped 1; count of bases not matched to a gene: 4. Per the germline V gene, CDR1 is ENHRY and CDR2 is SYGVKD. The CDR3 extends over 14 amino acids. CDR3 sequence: CAISDRGQNTEAFF. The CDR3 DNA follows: TGTGCCATCAGCGACAGGGGACAGAACACTGAAGCTTTCTTT.

The CDR3 DNA reads as TGTGCCAGCAACACAGGGCCAACTAATGAAAAACTGTTTTTT. This gives the protein CASNTGPTNEKLFF. The chain links TRBV7-9 to TRBJ1-4; tentative D call: TRBD1 (6 bases). V was trimmed by 7 bases and J by 0 bases, leaving 9 bases between them. The CDR3 totals 14 residues. CDR1 is SEHNR and CDR2 is FQNEAQ in the germline V gene (reference sequence).